This T cell receptor beta chain is drawn from a study of cytomegalovirus exposure and HLA in healthy donors. Study at large: Approximately 80 million unique TCRs, all from HLA-typed donors, were included in an early release of the data. Study-level points and caveats: An ancestry cluster, one associated with Asian ancestry, reportedly showed fewer N-insertions than the 666-donor mean in a later analysis. A later analysis reported that several of the most significant clusters appeared to be linked to common viral pathogens, among them Epstein-Barr virus. Later analysis suggested most CMV-associated TCR beta chains were HLA-restricted.

PCR involved 60 Vbeta and 13 Jbeta primers. Repertoires were generated with immunoSEQ multiplex PCR, while TCRdb's copy carries only in-frame clones and drops some. The table has some 110,000 clones, 70% to 75% seen once; the top ten hold roughly 3%. The CDR3 has 12 amino acids. In germline, CDR1 is SQVTM, CDR2 ANQGSEA. Trimming removed 7 bases from V and 5 bases from J; junction bases left unmatched: 1. In the case of this clone: As yet, its antigen is unknown.

This chain links TRBV29-1 with TRBJ1-5, with TRBD1 identical over 11 bases. Sequencing was carried out using PBMCs. This clonotype originated in a female donor in good health and CMV-seronegative. The CDR3 DNA is TGCAGCGCGGGACAGGGGGATCAGCCCCAGCATTTT. Protein sequence: CSAGQGDQPQHF. The variable domain in full, completed from reference TRBV29-1 and TRBJ1-5, reads SAVISQKPSRDICQRGTSLTIQCQVDSQVTMMFWYRQQPGQSLTLIATANQGSEATYESGFVIDKFPISRPNLTFSTLTVSNMSPEDSSIYLCSAGQGDQPQHFGDGTRLSIL.